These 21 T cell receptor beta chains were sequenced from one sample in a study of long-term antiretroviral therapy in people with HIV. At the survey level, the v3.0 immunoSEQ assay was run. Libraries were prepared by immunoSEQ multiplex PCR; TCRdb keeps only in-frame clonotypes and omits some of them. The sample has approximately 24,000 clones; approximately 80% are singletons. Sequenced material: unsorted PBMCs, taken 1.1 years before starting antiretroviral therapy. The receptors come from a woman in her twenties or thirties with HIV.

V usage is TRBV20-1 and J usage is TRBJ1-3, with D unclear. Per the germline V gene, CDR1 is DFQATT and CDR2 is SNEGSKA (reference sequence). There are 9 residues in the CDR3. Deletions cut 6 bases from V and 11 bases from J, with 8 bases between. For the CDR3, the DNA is TGCAGTGCCAGAAGCCCCATATATTTT. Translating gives CSARSPIYF.

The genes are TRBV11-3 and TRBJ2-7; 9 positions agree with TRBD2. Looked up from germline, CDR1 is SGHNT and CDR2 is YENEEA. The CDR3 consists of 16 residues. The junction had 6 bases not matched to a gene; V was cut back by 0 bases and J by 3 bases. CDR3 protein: CASSLEAGGGDYEQYF. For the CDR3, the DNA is TGTGCCAGCAGCTTAGAAGCGGGGGGAGGCGACTACGAGCAGTACTTC.

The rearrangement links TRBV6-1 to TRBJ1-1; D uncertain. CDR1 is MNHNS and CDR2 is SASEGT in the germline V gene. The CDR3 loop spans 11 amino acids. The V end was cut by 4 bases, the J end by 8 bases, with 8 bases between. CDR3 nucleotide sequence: TGTGCCAGCAGTGGAGGGCCAGAAGCTTTCTTT. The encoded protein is CASSGGPEAFF.

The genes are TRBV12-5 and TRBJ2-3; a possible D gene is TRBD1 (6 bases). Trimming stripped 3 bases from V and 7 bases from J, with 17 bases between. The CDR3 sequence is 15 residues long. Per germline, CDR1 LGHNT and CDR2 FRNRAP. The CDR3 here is CASGLPGTLSNTQYF. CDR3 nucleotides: TGTGCTAGTGGTTTACCCGGGACACTTTCGAATACGCAGTATTTT.

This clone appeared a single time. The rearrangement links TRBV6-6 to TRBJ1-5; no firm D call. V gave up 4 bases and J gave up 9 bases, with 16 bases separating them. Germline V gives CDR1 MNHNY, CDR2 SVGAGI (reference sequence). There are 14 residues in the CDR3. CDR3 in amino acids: CASSSFVGGMPQHF. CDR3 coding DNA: TGTGCCAGCAGTTCATTTGTGGGTGGGATGCCCCAGCATTTT.

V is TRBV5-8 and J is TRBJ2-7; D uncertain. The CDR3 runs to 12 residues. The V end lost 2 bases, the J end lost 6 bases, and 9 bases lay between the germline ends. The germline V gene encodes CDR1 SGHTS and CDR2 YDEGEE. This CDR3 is CASSFPGAEQYF. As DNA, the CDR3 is TGTGCCAGCAGCTTTCCAGGCGCCGAGCAGTACTTC.

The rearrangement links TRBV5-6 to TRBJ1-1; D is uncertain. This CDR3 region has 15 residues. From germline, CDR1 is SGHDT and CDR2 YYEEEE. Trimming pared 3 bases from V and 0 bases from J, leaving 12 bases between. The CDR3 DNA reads TGTGCCAGCAGCTGGGGTTGGAACGTGAACACTGAAGCTTTCTTT. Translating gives CASSWGWNVNTEAFF.

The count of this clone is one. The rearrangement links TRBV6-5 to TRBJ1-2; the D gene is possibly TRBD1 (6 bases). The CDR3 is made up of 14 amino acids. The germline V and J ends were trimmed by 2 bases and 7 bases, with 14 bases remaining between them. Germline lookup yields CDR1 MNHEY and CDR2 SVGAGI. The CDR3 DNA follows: TGTGCCAGCAGTTACCTAGGGCAGGGGACTGGCTACACCTTC. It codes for CASSYLGQGTGYTF.

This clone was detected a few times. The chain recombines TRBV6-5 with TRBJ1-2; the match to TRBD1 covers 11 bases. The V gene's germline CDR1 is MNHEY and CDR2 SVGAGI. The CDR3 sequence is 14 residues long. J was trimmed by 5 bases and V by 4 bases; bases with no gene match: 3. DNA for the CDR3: TGTGCCAGCAGTTTCGGGACAGGGGGGTATGGCTACACCTTC. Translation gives CASSFGTGGYGYTF.

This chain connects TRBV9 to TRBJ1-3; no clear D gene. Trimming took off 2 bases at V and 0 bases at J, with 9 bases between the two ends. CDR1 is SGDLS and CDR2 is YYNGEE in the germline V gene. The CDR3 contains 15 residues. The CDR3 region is CASSVQGFSGNTIYF. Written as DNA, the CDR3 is TGTGCCAGCAGCGTCCAAGGCTTCTCTGGAAACACCATATATTTT.

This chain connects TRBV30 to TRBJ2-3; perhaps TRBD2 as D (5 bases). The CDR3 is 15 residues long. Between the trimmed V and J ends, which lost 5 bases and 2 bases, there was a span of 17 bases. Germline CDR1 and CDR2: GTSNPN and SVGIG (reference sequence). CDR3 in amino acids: CAWGLGGGYTDTQYF. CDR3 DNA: TGTGCCTGGGGGCTTGGAGGCGGCTACACAGATACGCAGTATTTT. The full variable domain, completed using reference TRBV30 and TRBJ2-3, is SQTIHQWPATLVQPVGSPLSLECTVEGTSNPNLYWYRQAAGRGLQLLFYSVGIGQISSEVPQNLSASRPQDRQFILSSKKLLLSDSGFYLCAWGLGGGYTDTQYFGPGTRLTVL.

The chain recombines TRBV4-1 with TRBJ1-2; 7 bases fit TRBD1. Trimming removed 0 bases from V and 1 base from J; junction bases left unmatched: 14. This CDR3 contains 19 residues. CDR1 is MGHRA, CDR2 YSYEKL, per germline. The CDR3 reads CASSQDAGQSNPVNYGYTF. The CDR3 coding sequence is TGCGCCAGCAGCCAAGATGCGGGACAGTCTAACCCCGTTAACTATGGCTACACCTTC.

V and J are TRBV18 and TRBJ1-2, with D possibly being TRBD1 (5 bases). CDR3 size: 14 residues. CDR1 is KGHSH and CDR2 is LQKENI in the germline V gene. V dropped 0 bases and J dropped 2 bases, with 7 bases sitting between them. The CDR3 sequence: CASSPPTANYGYTF. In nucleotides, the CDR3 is TGTGCCAGCTCACCACCGACAGCGAACTATGGCTACACCTTC.

The CDR3 reads CASSPQGMNTEAFF. As DNA, the CDR3 is TGTGCCAGCAGCCCACAGGGAATGAACACTGAAGCTTTCTTT. This chain connects TRBV9 to TRBJ1-1; D might be TRBD1 (6 bases). V lost 4 bases to trimming and J lost 0 bases, with 10 bases between them. Germline V gene lookup returns CDR1 SGDLS and CDR2 YYNGEE. This CDR3 is 14 amino acids long.

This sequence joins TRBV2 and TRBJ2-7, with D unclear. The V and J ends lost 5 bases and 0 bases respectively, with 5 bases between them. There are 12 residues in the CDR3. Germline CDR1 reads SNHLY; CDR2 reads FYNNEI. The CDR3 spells CASSYSSYEQYV. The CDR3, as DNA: TGTGCCAGCAGTTACAGCTCCTACGAGCAGTACGTC.

CDR3 nucleotide sequence: TGCGCCAGCAGCTTGGATGGGGGAACCACAGATACGCAGTATTTT. Its translation: CASSLDGGTTDTQYF. V and J are TRBV5-1 and TRBJ2-3; TRBD1 or TRBD2 may be the D gene (5 bases each). CDR1 is SGHRS and CDR2 is YFSETQ in the germline V gene. V was pared by 0 bases and J by 2 bases, with 10 bases between. There are 15 residues in the CDR3.

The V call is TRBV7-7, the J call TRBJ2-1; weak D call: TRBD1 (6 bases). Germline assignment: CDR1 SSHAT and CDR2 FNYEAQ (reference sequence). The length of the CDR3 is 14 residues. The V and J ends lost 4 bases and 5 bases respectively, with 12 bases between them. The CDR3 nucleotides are TGTGCCAGCAGCTCCGGGACAAATAACAATGAGCAGTTCTTC. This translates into CASSSGTNNNEQFF.

The chain's CDR3 is CASIRLDNSGNTIYF. In DNA, the CDR3 is TGTGCCAGCATACGGTTAGACAACTCTGGAAACACCATATATTTT. The chain couples TRBV6-5 to TRBJ1-3, with no clear D. Germline lookup yields CDR1 MNHEY and CDR2 SVGAGI. This CDR3 region has 15 residues. Trimming shortened V by 7 bases and J by 0 bases, and 13 bases separated the two germline ends.

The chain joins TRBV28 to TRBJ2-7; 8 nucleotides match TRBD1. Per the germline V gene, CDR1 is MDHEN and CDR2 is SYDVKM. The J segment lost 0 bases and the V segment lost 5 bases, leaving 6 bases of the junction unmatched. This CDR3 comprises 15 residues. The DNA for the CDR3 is TGTGCCAGCAGTCCCGGGACAGGCCACTCCTACGAGCAGTACTTC. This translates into CASSPGTGHSYEQYF.

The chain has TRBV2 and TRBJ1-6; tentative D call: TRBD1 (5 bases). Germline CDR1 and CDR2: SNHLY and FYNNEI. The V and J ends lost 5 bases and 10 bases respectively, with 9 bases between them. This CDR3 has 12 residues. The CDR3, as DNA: TGTGCCAGCAGTCGGCAGGGATCACCCCTCCACTTT. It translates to CASSRQGSPLHF. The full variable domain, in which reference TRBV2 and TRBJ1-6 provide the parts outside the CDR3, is EPEVTQTPSHQVTQMGQEVILRCVPISNHLYFYWYRQILGQKVEFLVSFYNNEISEKSEIFDDQFSVERPDGSNFTLKIRSTKLEDSAMYFCASSRQGSPLHFGNGTRLTVT.

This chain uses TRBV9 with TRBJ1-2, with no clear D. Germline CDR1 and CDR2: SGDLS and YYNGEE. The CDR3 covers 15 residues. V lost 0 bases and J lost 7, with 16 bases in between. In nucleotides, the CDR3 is TGTGCCAGCAGCGTAGATGACCGGGCTTTAAGTGGCTACACCTTC. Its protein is CASSVDDRALSGYTF.